Below, 12 T cell receptor beta chains from the same sample are listed, as sequenced in a study of blood T cell repertoires in COVID-19. Assay used: immunoSEQ multiplex PCR; TCRdb lists only in-frame clones, some missing. The data contain fewer than 200,000 clones, 82% of them singletons. The sample taken for sequencing was PBMCs or T cells enriched from blood (not recorded which). The receptors here all came from a woman in her sixties or seventies with acute COVID-19.

This clone turned up a few times. The gene calls are TRBV4-3 and TRBJ2-1; weak D call: TRBD2 (6 bases). CDR3 length equals 17 residues. Trimming left V 0 bases short and J 4 bases short, with 16 bases between. Germline-derived CDR1 and CDR2 are LGHNA and YSLEER. The CDR3 protein is CASSQEPAGEAYNEQFF. CDR3 nucleotides: TGCGCCAGCAGCCAAGAACCAGCGGGCGAGGCGTACAATGAGCAGTTCTTC.

V usage is TRBV7-9 and J usage is TRBJ1-5; 8 bases are a match to TRBD1. The CDR3 is made up of 14 amino acids. Germline V CDR1 and CDR2: SEHNR, FQNEAQ (reference sequence). With 5 bases clipped from V and 7 bases from J, the junction kept 7 bases outside the gene matches. This chain's CDR3 is CASSLGQGDQPQHF. CDR3 nucleotides: TGTGCCAGCAGCCTAGGACAGGGCGACCAGCCCCAGCATTTT.

The J gene is TRBJ1-2, the V gene TRBV7-2; 8 bases match TRBD1. Per germline, CDR1 SGHTA and CDR2 FQGNSA. The CDR3 has 16 amino acids. V was clipped by 1 base and J by 4 bases; unmatched bases: 8. DNA for the CDR3: TGTGCCAGCAGCTTAGTGACGTCAGGGGGCAGCTATGGCTACACCTTC. Translation gives CASSLVTSGGSYGYTF.

The chain joins TRBV5-1 to TRBJ2-1, with TRBD1 as a possible D gene (6 bases). The germline V gene encodes CDR1 SGHRS and CDR2 YFSETQ. The CDR3 contains 15 residues. V gave up 7 bases and J gave up 6 bases, with 20 bases separating them. This CDR3 is CASRLQGMEANEQFF. CDR3 in DNA: TGCGCCAGCCGCCTACAGGGAATGGAAGCCAATGAGCAGTTCTTC. Based on the CDR3 plus reference TRBV5-1 and TRBJ2-1, the full variable domain is KAGVTQTPRYLIKTRGQQVTLSCSPISGHRSVSWYQQTPGQGLQFLFEYFSETQRNKGNFPGRFSGRQFSNSRSEMNVSTLELGDSALYLCASRLQGMEANEQFFGPGTRLTVL.

The CDR3 DNA reads as TGTGCCAGTAGCCTCGGCCCGCCGGGCAATGAGCAGTTCTTC. It encodes CASSLGPPGNEQFF. The rearrangement links TRBV19 to TRBJ2-1; D is unclear. The V gene's germline CDR1 is LNHDA and CDR2 SQIVND (reference sequence). Deletions cut 6 bases from V and 6 bases from J, with 15 bases between. This CDR3 spans 14 amino acids.

The chain joins TRBV6-2 or TRBV6-3 to TRBJ1-2, with 7 nucleotides matching TRBD1. The V gene's germline CDR1 is MNHEY and CDR2 SVGEGT. The V segment lost 5 bases and the J segment 7 bases; nucleotides outside the gene matches: 10. The CDR3 totals 14 residues. CDR3 nucleotide sequence: TGTGCCAGCAGTGAGGGACAGCGGAGGGGTGGCTACACCTTC. Amino acids: CASSEGQRRGGYTF.

The V and J genes are TRBV29-1 and TRBJ1-4; D possibly corresponds to TRBD1 (5 bases). Trimming cost V 1 base and J 8 bases, with 8 bases left between them. There are 12 residues in the CDR3. Germline values: CDR1 SQVTM, CDR2 ANQGSEA. The CDR3 nucleotides are TGCAGCGTTGAAGGGGGCGAGGAAAAACTGTTTTTT. This sequence encodes CSVEGGEEKLFF.

The rearrangement links TRBV5-4 to TRBJ2-1; a weak D match, TRBD2 (6 bases). Germline CDR1 is SGHNT and CDR2 is YYREEE (reference sequence). CDR3 size: 15 residues. Trimming shortened V by 4 bases and J by 1 base, and 12 bases separated the two germline ends. CDR3 nucleotide sequence: TGTGCCAGCAGCCCGCTAGCGACTTCCTACAATGAGCAGTTCTTC. Protein product: CASSPLATSYNEQFF.

V gene TRBV6-2 or TRBV6-3 combines with J gene TRBJ2-2; maybe TRBD1 (5 bases). The CDR3 loop spans 16 amino acids. Germline-derived CDR1 and CDR2 are MNHEY and SVGEGT. Trimming removed 0 bases at V and 6 bases at J, with 14 bases between. This chain's CDR3 is CASSYSVVRAAGELFF. In DNA form, the CDR3 reads TGTGCCAGCAGTTACTCGGTTGTCAGGGCGGCCGGGGAGCTGTTTTTT.

The CDR3 region is CASSLDRGSGNTIYF. Written as DNA, the CDR3 is TGTGCCAGCAGCCTGGACAGGGGATCTGGAAACACCATATATTTT. The chain employs TRBV7-2 and TRBJ1-3; 9 nucleotides line up with TRBD1. From germline, CDR1 is SGHTA and CDR2 FQGNSA. With 5 bases clipped from V and 1 base from J, the junction kept 3 bases outside the gene matches. This CDR3 spans 15 amino acids.

The chain links TRBV18 to TRBJ1-1; D call uncertain. Between the trimmed V and J ends, which lost 3 bases and 3 bases, there was a span of 11 bases. This CDR3 has 14 amino acids. CDR1 is KGHSH and CDR2 is LQKENI in the germline V gene. Here the CDR3 reads CASSPGATDTEAFF. The CDR3 region has the DNA TGTGCCAGCTCACCGGGCGCGACGGACACTGAAGCTTTCTTT. The whole variable domain, remainder taken from reference TRBV18 and TRBJ1-1, is NAGVMQNPRHLVRRRGQEARLRCSPMKGHSHVYWYRQLPEEGLKFMVYLQKENIIDESGMPKERFSAEFPKEGPSILRIQQVVRGDSAAYFCASSPGATDTEAFFGQGTRLTVV.

The CDR3 is CASSQGVDTQYF. The CDR3 bases are TGTGCCAGCAGCCAGGGGGTAGATACGCAGTATTTT. The chain links TRBV2 to TRBJ2-3, with 7 bases that match TRBD1. V lost 6 bases to trimming and J lost 5 bases; unmatched junction nucleotides: 2. This CDR3 is 12 amino acids long. The V gene's germline CDR1 is SNHLY and CDR2 FYNNEI.